This T cell receptor beta chain was profiled in a study of blood T cell repertoires in COVID-19. Background on the study: The United States, Italy and Spain were the sources of the acute and convalescent COVID-19 samples. PBMCs, B-cell-depleted T cells, or T cells provided the cDNA or gDNA that made up the material.

As handled by the study authors: By means of reference gene primer amplification, nucleated cell counts were estimated. The method was immunoSEQ multiplex PCR; TCRdb's version includes in-frame clones alone and lacks a portion of them. That table supplies the V and J calls and clone size; D and trimming were determined from the DNA. The sample consists of about 220,000 clones, 84% of them appearing once. Trimming took 9 bases from V and 5 from J; bases not matched to a gene: 7. Germline values: CDR1 SGHDN, CDR2 FVKESK. The CDR3 totals 15 residues. The chain combines TRBV14 with TRBJ2-2; 12 positions match TRBD2. The clonotype was recovered from a woman in her fifties or sixties who had recovered from COVID-19. The sequenced material came from peripheral blood. The CDR3 protein is CARQTSGGVTGELFF. CDR3 in DNA: TGTGCCAGACAGACTAGCGGGGGCGTTACCGGGGAGCTGTTTTTT.